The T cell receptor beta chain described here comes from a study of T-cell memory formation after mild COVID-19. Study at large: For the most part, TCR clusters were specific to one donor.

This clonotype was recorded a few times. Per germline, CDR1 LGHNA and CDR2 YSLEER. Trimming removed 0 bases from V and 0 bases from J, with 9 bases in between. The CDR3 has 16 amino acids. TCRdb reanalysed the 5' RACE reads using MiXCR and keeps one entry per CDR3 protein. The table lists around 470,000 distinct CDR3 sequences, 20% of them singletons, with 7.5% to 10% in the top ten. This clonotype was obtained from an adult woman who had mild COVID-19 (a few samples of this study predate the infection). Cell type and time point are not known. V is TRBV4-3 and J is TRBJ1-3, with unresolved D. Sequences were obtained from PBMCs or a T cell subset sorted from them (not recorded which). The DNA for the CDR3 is TGCGCCAGCAGCCAAGAGTGGGCTAGCTCTGGAAACACCATATATTTT. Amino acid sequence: CASSQEWASSGNTIYF.